Detailed here is one T cell receptor (beta chain). Participants had their cohort set by participant-reported clinical history. This entry comes from a study of blood T cell repertoires in COVID-19. TCRdb keeps only in-frame clones here, not all; method: immunoSEQ multiplex PCR. The table includes about 220,000 clones, roughly 90% detected once. Source material: PBMCs or T cells enriched from blood (not recorded which). The sequence was collected from a woman between 40 and 50 years old with acute COVID-19.

CDR3 in DNA: TGTGCCAGCAGCGTAGCAGGGGATCCTGGCTACACCTTC. This encodes CASSVAGDPGYTF. V gene TRBV9 combines with J gene TRBJ1-2; weak D call: TRBD1 (6 bases). V was trimmed by 0 bases and J by 7 bases, leaving 10 bases between them. This CDR3 has 13 amino acids. The germline gives CDR1 SGDLS, CDR2 YYNGEE.